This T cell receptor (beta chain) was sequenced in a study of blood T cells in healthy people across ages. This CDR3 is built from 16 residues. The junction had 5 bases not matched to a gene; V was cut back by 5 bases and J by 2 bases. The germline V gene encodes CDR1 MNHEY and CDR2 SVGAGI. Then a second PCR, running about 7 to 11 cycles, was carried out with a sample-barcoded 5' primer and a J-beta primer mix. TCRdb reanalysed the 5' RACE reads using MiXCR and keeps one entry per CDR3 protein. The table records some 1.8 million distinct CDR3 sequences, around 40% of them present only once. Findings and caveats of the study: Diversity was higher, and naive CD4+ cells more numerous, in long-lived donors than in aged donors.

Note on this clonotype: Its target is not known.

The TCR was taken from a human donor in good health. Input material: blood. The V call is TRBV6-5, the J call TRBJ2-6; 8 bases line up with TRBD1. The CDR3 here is CASSKPGGPGANVLTF. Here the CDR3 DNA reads TGTGCCAGCAGTAAACCAGGGGGCCCTGGGGCCAACGTCCTGACTTTC.